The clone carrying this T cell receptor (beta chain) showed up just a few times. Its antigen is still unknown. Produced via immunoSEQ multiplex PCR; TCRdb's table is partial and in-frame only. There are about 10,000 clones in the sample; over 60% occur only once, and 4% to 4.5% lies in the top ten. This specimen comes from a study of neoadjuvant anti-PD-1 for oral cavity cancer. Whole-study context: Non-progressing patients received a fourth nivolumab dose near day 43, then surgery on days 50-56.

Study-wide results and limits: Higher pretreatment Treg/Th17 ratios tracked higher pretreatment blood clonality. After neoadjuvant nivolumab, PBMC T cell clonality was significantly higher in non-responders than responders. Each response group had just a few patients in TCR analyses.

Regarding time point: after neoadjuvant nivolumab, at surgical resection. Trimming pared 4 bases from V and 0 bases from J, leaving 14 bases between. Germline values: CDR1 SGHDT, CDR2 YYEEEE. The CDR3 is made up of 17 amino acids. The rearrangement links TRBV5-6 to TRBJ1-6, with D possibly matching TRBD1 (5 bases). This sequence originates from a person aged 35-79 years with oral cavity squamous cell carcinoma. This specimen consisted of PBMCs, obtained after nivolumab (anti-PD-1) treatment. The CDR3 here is CASSTEGQSSYNSPLHF. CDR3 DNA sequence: TGTGCCAGCAGCACAGAGGGGCAGAGCTCCTATAATTCACCCCTCCACTTT.